This is a list of T cell receptor beta chains from one sample in a study of CD4 T cells in relation to SARS-CoV-2 and coronaviruses. Produced via immunoSEQ multiplex PCR; TCRdb's table is partial and in-frame only. Of over 25,000 clones in the sample, around 79% were seen once. Which antigens these TCRs recognize remains unknown. Sequenced input: CD4+ T cells from PBMCs, cultured in vitro. The source of these receptors is a human donor in good health. Each CDR3 is given with its conserved first and last residue. The order of the fields is J gene, D gene, V gene, clone size, CDR3 protein, CDR3 DNA. D genes are given only for firm matches. Expanded clones get a size class; other rows say once, few or many, or leave the size out.

J: TRBJ1-4; D: TRBD1; V: TRBV9; size: once; CDR3: CASSYKGAPGEKLFF; DNA: TGTGCCAGCAGCTACAAGGGGGCGCCGGGTGAAAAACTGTTTTTT
J: TRBJ2-3; D: .; V: TRBV3-1/TRBV3-2; size: .; CDR3: CASSQGWSGYF; DNA: TGTGCCAGCAGCCAAGGCTGGAGTGGGTATTTT
J: TRBJ2-5; D: TRBD2; V: TRBV5-1; size: .; CDR3: CASSPERGGGETQYF; DNA: TGCGCCAGCAGCCCGGAGCGGGGGGGCGGGGAGACCCAGTACTTC
J: TRBJ2-6; D: .; V: TRBV11-2; size: .; CDR3: CASSLRGPSGANVLTF; DNA: TGTGCCAGCAGCTTGCGGGGTCCCTCTGGGGCCAACGTCCTGACTTTC
J: TRBJ2-1; D: .; V: TRBV11-2; size: .; CDR3: CASSTGSGNEQFF; DNA: TGTGCCAGCAGCACGGGGTCGGGGAATGAGCAGTTCTTC
J: TRBJ2-2; D: .; V: TRBV2; size: .; CDR3: CASRDTGPGELFF; DNA: TGTGCCAGCAGGGATACAGGGCCCGGGGAGCTGTTTTTT
J: TRBJ2-3; D: TRBD2; V: TRBV3-1/TRBV3-2; size: once; CDR3: CASSQTSGAPTDTQYF; DNA: TGTGCCAGCAGCCAAACTAGCGGGGCCCCCACAGATACGCAGTATTTT
J: TRBJ1-4; D: TRBD1; V: TRBV7-9; size: .; CDR3: CASSSLSGGQGYEKLFF; DNA: TGTGCCAGCAGCTCGCTATCCGGGGGACAGGGGTATGAAAAACTGTTTTTT
J: TRBJ2-1; D: TRBD2; V: TRBV4-1; size: .; CDR3: CASSQDRWGGESHNEQFF; DNA: TGCGCCAGCAGCCAGGACCGATGGGGGGGGGAGTCCCACAATGAGCAGTTCTTC
J: TRBJ1-2; D: .; V: TRBV19; size: .; CDR3: CASSRGPGTSTGYTF; DNA: TGTGCCAGTAGTAGAGGGCCAGGGACCAGTACTGGCTACACCTTC